The 18 T cell receptor beta chains below all came from one sample that was sequenced in a study of OX40 agonist ivuxolimab in advanced cancers. The assay was immunoSEQ multiplex PCR, and TCRdb's table has in-frame clones only and misses some. The sample holds tens of thousands of clones, about 88% seen once. The specimen comprised CD4+ or CD8+ T cells sorted from blood, sampled in a trial of the OX40 agonist ivuxolimab. Every receptor here comes from an adult with an advanced solid tumor such as melanoma, head and neck, liver or kidney cancer.

The chain recombines TRBV27 with TRBJ1-1; D not certain. This CDR3 has 12 amino acids. V lost 6 bases and J 1 base, leaving 6 bases between the germline ends. Germline loops: CDR1 MNHEY, CDR2 SMNVEV (reference sequence). The CDR3 DNA reads TGTGCCAGCAGGAAACCGAACACTGAAGCTTTCTTT. It encodes CASRKPNTEAFF.

This chain joins TRBV6-5 and TRBJ1-3; weak D call: TRBD1 (6 bases). The germline V gene encodes CDR1 MNHEY and CDR2 SVGAGI. The CDR3 is made up of 14 amino acids. V was cut by 6 bases and J by 3 bases, with 12 bases left in between. CDR3 coding DNA: TGTGCCAGCAGCAACGACAGGTTTGGAAACACCATATATTTT. Its translation: CASSNDRFGNTIYF.

The chain links TRBV18 to TRBJ1-5; D remains ambiguous. V was shortened by 3 bases and J by 9 bases, with 18 bases between the two germline ends. The length of the CDR3 is 15 residues. The germline V gene encodes CDR1 KGHSH and CDR2 LQKENI. Here the CDR3 reads CASSPPHGDPPPQHF. The CDR3 DNA reads TGTGCCAGCTCACCCCCCCACGGGGATCCTCCGCCCCAGCATTTT. Combining the CDR3 with reference TRBV18 and TRBJ1-5 gives the whole variable domain NAGVMQNPRHLVRRRGQEARLRCSPMKGHSHVYWYRQLPEEGLKFMVYLQKENIIDESGMPKERFSAEFPKEGPSILRIQQVVRGDSAAYFCASSPPHGDPPPQHFGDGTRLSIL.

In nucleotides, the CDR3 is TGTGCCAGCAGCCAAGTGGGGGGGGTAAACGAAAAACTGTTTTTT. The encoded protein is CASSQVGGVNEKLFF. The chain couples TRBV4-2 to TRBJ1-4; tentative D call: TRBD1 (5 bases). Trimming removed 1 base at V and 8 bases at J, with 14 bases between. Germline assignment: CDR1 LGHNA and CDR2 YNFKEQ. The length of the CDR3 is 15 residues.

This chain uses TRBV5-1 with TRBJ1-6; TRBD1 aligns across 10 bases. Germline V gives CDR1 SGHRS, CDR2 YFSETQ. Trimming cost V 4 bases and J 7 bases; bases outside gene matches: 5. The CDR3 has 15 residues. The CDR3 is CASSDPGQGNSPLHF. CDR3 DNA sequence: TGCGCCAGCAGCGATCCGGGACAGGGGAATTCACCCCTCCACTTT.

The V call is TRBV27, the J call TRBJ1-1, with D tentatively TRBD1 (5 bases). The CDR3 extends over 16 amino acids. The V end lost 2 bases, the J end lost 4 bases, and 17 bases lay between the germline ends. Germline CDR1 reads MNHEY; CDR2 reads SMNVEV (reference sequence). DNA of the CDR3: TGTGCCAGCAGTTTAAAGTCAAACAGGCCCTTCACTGAAGCTTTCTTT. Encoded protein: CASSLKSNRPFTEAFF.

This chain connects TRBV2 to TRBJ2-1, with D possibly matching TRBD2 (5 bases). V was cut by 1 base and J by 0 bases, with 13 bases left in between. Per germline, CDR1 SNHLY and CDR2 FYNNEI. The CDR3 is made up of 17 amino acids. CDR3 residues: CASSEVLGRGSYNEQFF. CDR3 bases: TGTGCCAGCAGTGAAGTTCTCGGCCGGGGCTCCTACAATGAGCAGTTCTTC.

The chain links TRBV18 to TRBJ1-2, with D tentatively TRBD1 (5 bases). Germline values: CDR1 KGHSH, CDR2 LQKENI. Between the trimmed V and J ends, which lost 2 bases and 5 bases, there was a span of 9 bases. This CDR3 is 13 amino acids long. CDR3 in amino acids: CASSPDSSYGYTF. The CDR3 coding sequence is TGTGCCAGCTCACCAGACAGTTCTTATGGCTACACCTTC.

In this sample, this clone turned up once. The rearrangement links TRBV9 to TRBJ1-1; possible D gene TRBD1, 6 bases. V lost 4 bases and J lost 1, with 20 bases in between. The CDR3 consists of 17 residues. Germline CDR1 SGDLS, CDR2 YYNGEE. The CDR3: CASSPPSGGRGNTEAFF. The CDR3 DNA reads TGTGCCAGCAGCCCCCCTTCTGGGGGGCGGGGGAACACTGAAGCTTTCTTT.

CDR3 protein: CATNQMSYEQYF. CDR3 DNA: TGTGCCACCAACCAGATGTCCTACGAGCAGTACTTC. The chain carries TRBV6-1 and TRBJ2-7; D gene unclear. V dropped 10 bases and J dropped 1 base, with 11 bases sitting between them. The V gene's germline CDR1 is MNHNS and CDR2 SASEGT. The CDR3 runs 12 residues.

The CDR3 region is CASSYTGAGSYEQYF. In nucleotides, the CDR3 is TGTGCCAGCAGCTATACCGGGGCGGGTTCCTACGAGCAGTACTTC. The chain links TRBV6-6 to TRBJ2-7; D is tentatively TRBD1 or TRBD2 (5 bases each). Trimming left V 6 bases short and J 1 base short, with 16 bases between. This CDR3 is built from 15 residues. CDR1 is MNHNY and CDR2 is SVGAGI in the germline V gene (reference sequence).

The V gene is TRBV30, the J gene TRBJ1-1; 7 bases are shared with TRBD1. J lost 5 bases, V lost 8 bases, and 5 bases had no gene match. This CDR3 is 11 amino acids long. Germline values: CDR1 GTSNPN, CDR2 SVGIG (reference sequence). The CDR3 sequence is CAGDRVTEAFF. CDR3 coding DNA: TGTGCCGGAGACAGGGTTACTGAAGCTTTCTTT.

The chain has TRBV6-5 and TRBJ1-1; D is unclear. This CDR3 is built from 13 residues. Trimming stripped 2 bases from V and 1 base from J, with 5 bases between. Germline loops: CDR1 MNHEY, CDR2 SVGAGI. CDR3 residues: CASSYRGNTEAFF. CDR3 nucleotide sequence: TGTGCCAGCAGTTACCGGGGGAACACTGAAGCTTTCTTT.

The DNA for the CDR3 is TGTGCCAGCAGCTTATTGTCAGGGCACACCGGGGAGCTGTTTTTT. Residues: CASSLLSGHTGELFF. V gene TRBV7-9 combines with J gene TRBJ2-2, with a weak D call TRBD1 (5 bases). This CDR3 has 15 amino acids. V was cut by 2 bases and J by 3 bases, with 10 bases left in between. Germline CDR1 reads SEHNR; CDR2 reads FQNEAQ (reference sequence).

Here the CDR3 reads CASSLASGGQNTEAFF. The CDR3 DNA reads TGTGCCAGCAGTTTAGCCTCGGGGGGGCAGAACACTGAAGCTTTCTTT. The chain is built from TRBV28 and TRBJ1-1; perhaps TRBD1 as D (6 bases). CDR3 length: 16 amino acids. The germline V and J ends were trimmed by 2 bases and 1 base, with 14 bases remaining between them. Germline V gene lookup returns CDR1 MDHEN and CDR2 SYDVKM.

V is TRBV6-1 and J is TRBJ1-2; maybe TRBD1 (5 bases). From germline, CDR1 is MNHNS and CDR2 SASEGT. This CDR3 has 14 residues. V lost 0 bases, J lost 7 bases, and 12 bases lay in between. CDR3 loop: CASSEARSRGGYTF. CDR3 coding DNA: TGTGCCAGCAGTGAAGCGCGGTCTAGGGGTGGCTACACCTTC.

This chain's CDR3 is CASSLGSSGANVLTF. In DNA form, the CDR3 reads TGTGCCAGCAGTTTGGGGTCCTCTGGGGCCAACGTCCTGACTTTC. The chain employs TRBV28 and TRBJ2-6; no clear D gene. CDR1 MDHEN and CDR2 SYDVKM come from the germline V gene. V lost 3 bases, J lost 0 bases, and 6 bases lay in between. The CDR3 length is 15 residues.

The CDR3 DNA reads as TGTGCCAGCAGCTTAGAGGGTTACAATCAGCCCCAGCATTTT. As protein: CASSLEGYNQPQHF. J is TRBJ1-5 and V is TRBV7-9, with D hard to call. CDR3 size: 14 residues. With 1 base removed from V and 3 bases from J, the gap between germline ends came to 7 bases. Per the germline V gene, CDR1 is SEHNR and CDR2 is FQNEAQ (reference sequence).